The 9 T cell receptor beta chains listed next were all sequenced from one sample in a study of cytomegalovirus exposure and HLA in healthy donors. It was with 60 Vbeta and 13 Jbeta primers that the PCR ran. Clones were sequenced by immunoSEQ multiplex PCR, and TCRdb holds only the in-frame ones, with some missing. The repertoire holds around 120,000 clones, with about 81% as singletons. Sequences were obtained from PBMCs. The receptors derive from a woman aged 45 to 65 in good health and CMV-seropositive.

This clone appeared a single time. Other nucleotide sequences in the sample specify the same CDR3. The rearrangement joins TRBV5-4 to TRBJ2-5; D is unresolved. V dropped 0 bases and J dropped 2 bases, with 8 bases sitting between them. CDR3 length: 14 residues. The germline CDR1 and CDR2 sequences are SGHNT and YYREEE (reference sequence). The DNA for the CDR3 is TGTGCCAGCAGCTTGGACTTACGACAAGAGACCCAGTACTTC. It is translated as CASSLDLRQETQYF.

The chain recombines TRBV4-1 with TRBJ2-5, with no clear D. This CDR3 comprises 11 residues. Germline V gene data show CDR1 as MGHRA and CDR2 as YSYEKL. The V end was cut by 5 bases, the J end by 7 bases, with 8 bases between. The CDR3 loop is CASSTRRTQYF. The CDR3 nucleotides read TGCGCCAGCAGCACCCGTAGGACCCAGTACTTC.

This chain uses TRBV6-5 with TRBJ1-6; 7 bases fit TRBD1. V trimming: 7 bases; J trimming: 7 bases; junction bases outside the gene matches: 7. The CDR3 extends over 14 amino acids. Germline V gives CDR1 MNHEY, CDR2 SVGAGI. The CDR3: CASTRGTPNSPLHF. Here the CDR3 DNA reads TGTGCCAGCACCAGGGGGACTCCCAATTCACCCCTCCACTTT.

Written as DNA, the CDR3 is TGTGCCAGCAGCTTATTAGAAGGGGTAACCGGGGAGCTGTTTTTT. This codes for CASSLLEGVTGELFF. The J gene is TRBJ2-2, the V gene TRBV7-9, with a tentative D call TRBD1 (5 bases). Germline loops: CDR1 SEHNR, CDR2 FQNEAQ (reference sequence). V lost 2 bases and J 5 bases, leaving 12 bases between the germline ends. CDR3 length: 15 residues.

This chain joins TRBV7-2 and TRBJ1-2; D call uncertain. Germline CDR1 and CDR2: SGHTA and FQGNSA. Trimming shortened V by 9 bases and J by 6 bases, and 11 bases separated the two germline ends. The CDR3 loop spans 11 amino acids. CDR3 residues: CASGSGNGYTF. In nucleotides, the CDR3 is TGTGCCAGTGGATCGGGTAATGGCTACACCTTC.

The rearrangement uses TRBV4-3 and TRBJ2-7; 12 positions agree with TRBD2. This CDR3 contains 17 residues. V trimming: 0 bases; J trimming: 2 bases; junction bases outside the gene matches: 5. From germline, CDR1 is LGHNA and CDR2 YSLEER. CDR3 nucleotides: TGCGCCAGCAGCCAAGAGACTAGCGGGGGCCTTACCTACGAGCAGTACTTC. It translates to CASSQETSGGLTYEQYF.

V and J are TRBV6-1 and TRBJ1-5; 8 bases are shared with TRBD1. The CDR3 totals 13 residues. J gave up 5 bases and V 6 bases, and 3 bases lay outside the gene matches. The germline V gene has CDR1 MNHNS and CDR2 SASEGT. This CDR3 is CASSQGADQPQHF. The DNA for the CDR3 is TGTGCCAGCAGCCAGGGGGCGGATCAGCCCCAGCATTTT.

The chain employs TRBV30 and TRBJ1-2, with D unresolved. Trimming stripped 2 bases from V and 2 bases from J, with 6 bases between. Looked up from germline, CDR1 is GTSNPN and CDR2 is SVGIG (reference sequence). This CDR3 is built from 12 residues. DNA of the CDR3: TGTGCCTGGAGTTCGGGGAACTATGGCTACACCTTC. This encodes CAWSSGNYGYTF.

This chain links TRBV9 with TRBJ2-7; D uncertain. The CDR3 length is 14 residues. Germline loops: CDR1 SGDLS, CDR2 YYNGEE. V was cut by 0 bases and J by 6 bases, with 13 bases left in between. CDR3 nucleotides: TGTGCCAGCAGCGTAGATCGCCGGTCAACCGAGCAGTACTTC. Amino acids: CASSVDRRSTEQYF.